The 28 T cell receptor beta chains reported below all come from one sample, sequenced in a study of CD8 T cells in ankylosing spondylitis (dated by TCRdb to between 2016 and 2019). Library prep was done by 5' RACE. The data were produced on an Illumina HiSeq 2500. TCRdb reprocessing: public reads trimmed at Q25 with fastp, clones called with MiXCR, in-frame beta chains kept. Duplicate CDR3 protein sequences are folded into a single record with the most common DNA and genes. This sample comprises about 210,000 distinct CDR3 sequences, 8% to 9% of them detected only once. The biggest ten clones account for around 5.1% of the sample. Sequenced: blood, either unsorted or a sorted T cell fraction (not recorded which). Every receptor here comes from a female donor with ankylosing spondylitis or in good health (not recorded which).

This clonotype showed up many times. V is TRBV7-9 and J is TRBJ2-7; TRBD2 might be the D (5 bases). V lost 8 bases to trimming and J lost 5 bases, with 13 bases between them. The CDR3 totals 12 residues. Germline V gene sequence: CDR1 SEHNR, CDR2 FQNEAQ (reference sequence). DNA of the CDR3: TGTGCCAGCGGACCTAGCAACCACGAGCAGTACTTC. Translating it yields CASGPSNHEQYF.

This clonotype came up many times. The rearrangement links TRBV20-1 to TRBJ2-5; 10 positions match TRBD2. V shed 5 bases and J 2 bases; nucleotides not matched to a gene: 11. The CDR3 loop spans 16 amino acids. The V gene's germline CDR1 is DFQATT and CDR2 SNEGSKA (reference sequence). The CDR3 nucleotides are TGCAGTGCTCCCCCGAGTAGCGGGAGGCGACAAGAGACCCAGTACTTC. The encoded protein is CSAPPSSGRRQETQYF.

This clonotype was counted only a few times. This chain links TRBV7-9 with TRBJ2-7; D uncertain. Germline CDR1 reads SEHNR; CDR2 reads FQNEAQ (reference sequence). The CDR3 is made up of 11 amino acids. V lost 4 bases and J lost 6, with 7 bases in between. CDR3 bases: TGTGCCAGCAGCTCGGACGGCGAGCAGTACTTC. Residues: CASSSDGEQYF.

This clonotype has ten or more counts. This chain links TRBV6-2 or TRBV6-3 with TRBJ2-7; D gene uncertain. Between the trimmed V and J ends, which lost 7 bases and 3 bases, there was a span of 16 bases. CDR1 and CDR2 (germline): MNHEY, SVGEGT. The CDR3 has 14 residues. CDR3: CASIRYTGDYEQYF. As DNA, the CDR3 is TGTGCCAGCATCCGTTACACTGGTGACTACGAGCAGTACTTC.

This clonotype was seen many times. This chain uses TRBV6-1 with TRBJ1-6, with D perhaps TRBD1 (6 bases). The CDR3 consists of 14 residues. Germline V gives CDR1 MNHNS, CDR2 SASEGT. Trimming left V 4 bases short and J 8 bases short, with 12 bases between. CDR3 protein: CASSARTAHSPLHF. CDR3 DNA sequence: TGTGCCAGCAGTGCCAGGACAGCACATTCACCCCTCCACTTT.

Many counts were recorded for this clonotype. The chain has TRBV4-3 and TRBJ1-1; D is perhaps TRBD1 (5 bases). Germline CDR1 reads LGHNA; CDR2 reads YSLEER. V lost 0 bases, J lost 9 bases, and 14 bases lay in between. This CDR3 comprises 14 residues. The CDR3 DNA reads as TGCGCCAGCAGCCAAGAATGGGGGGGAGCGAAAGCTTTCTTT. Protein: CASSQEWGGAKAFF.

This clonotype has a count of ten or more. The chain has TRBV5-1 and TRBJ1-1; 9 bases agree with TRBD1. The trim removed 1 base at V and 3 bases at J, leaving 7 bases unmatched. This CDR3 is 16 amino acids long. From germline, CDR1 is SGHRS and CDR2 YFSETQ. CDR3 DNA: TGCGCCAGCAGCTTGTGGATCTGGGACAGGGACACTGAAGCTTTCTTT. As protein: CASSLWIWDRDTEAFF.

Comments on this clonotype: This likely comes from a read error, as the CDR3 has no conserved phenylalanine or tryptophan at its end. V and J are TRBV20-1 and TRBJ2-5; D may be TRBD2 (5 bases). Trimming took 6 bases from V and 5 from J, leaving 7 bases between them. CDR3 length equals 10 residues. Germline V CDR1 and CDR2: DFQATT, SNEGSKA (reference sequence). CDR3 nucleotides: TGCAGTGCAAGGAGGGAGACCCAGTACCTC. Translation gives CSARRETQYL.

At least ten counts were recorded for this clonotype. The gene calls are TRBV12-3 or TRBV12-4 and TRBJ1-3, with D unresolved. Deletions cut 5 bases from V and 1 base from J, with 9 bases between. The CDR3 runs to 14 residues. This CDR3 reads CASSPARSGNTIYF. CDR3 coding DNA: TGTGCCAGCAGTCCCGCCAGGTCTGGAAACACCATATATTTT.

This clonotype was detected ten times or more. The rearrangement uses TRBV28 and TRBJ2-1; 10 bases are shared with TRBD2. V shed 5 bases, J shed 15 bases, and the junction held 7 bases outside the gene matches. This CDR3 has 12 residues. In germline, CDR1 is MDHEN, CDR2 SYDVKM. CDR3 residues: CASSAPSGRGFF. As DNA, the CDR3 is TGTGCCAGCAGTGCCCCTAGCGGGAGAGGGTTCTTC. Complete variable domain (other parts from reference TRBV28 and TRBJ2-1): DVKVTQSSRYLVKRTGEKVFLECVQDMDHENMFWYRQDPGLGLRLIYFSYDVKMKEKGDIPEGYSVSREKKERFSLILESASTNQTSMYLCASSAPSGRGFFGPGTRLTVL.

This clonotype was seen repeatedly, ten times or more. This chain connects TRBV7-2 to TRBJ2-2; D gene unclear. Trimming left V 1 base short and J 2 bases short, with 11 bases between. CDR1 and CDR2 (germline): SGHTA, FQGNSA. There are 16 residues in the CDR3. Here the CDR3 DNA reads TGTGCCAGCAGCTTAGGGTGGGATCGCAACACCGGGGAGCTGTTTTTT. As protein: CASSLGWDRNTGELFF.

This clonotype showed up many times. This sequence joins TRBV14 and TRBJ2-7, with TRBD1 matching over 8 bases. This CDR3 contains 17 residues. CDR1 SGHDN and CDR2 FVKESK come from the germline V gene. Trimming took 1 base from V and 4 from J; bases not matched to a gene: 12. The CDR3 loop is CASSQGLHAGGRYEQYF. Written as DNA, the CDR3 is TGTGCCAGCAGCCAAGGTCTCCATGCAGGGGGCCGATACGAGCAGTACTTC.

The chain joins TRBV7-9 to TRBJ2-5, with TRBD2 matching 10 bases. With 5 bases clipped from V and 3 bases from J, the junction kept 12 bases outside the gene matches. The CDR3 is made up of 17 amino acids. CDR1 and CDR2 (germline): SEHNR, FQNEAQ (reference sequence). In DNA, the CDR3 is TGTGCCAGCAGCCCCCGGCGACTAGCGGGCCGAAAAGAGACCCAGTACTTC. It encodes CASSPRRLAGRKETQYF. The full variable domain, completed using reference TRBV7-9 and TRBJ2-5, is DTGVSQNPRHKITKRGQNVTFRCDPISEHNRLYWYRQTLGQGPEFLTYFQNEAQLEKSRLLSDRFSAERPKGSFSTLEIQRTEQGDSAMYLCASSPRRLAGRKETQYFGPGTRLLVL.

This clonotype was counted at least ten times. This rearrangement joins TRBV20-1 to TRBJ2-7; the match to TRBD1 covers 12 bases. Germline V CDR1 and CDR2: DFQATT, SNEGSKA (reference sequence). The junction had 10 bases not matched to a gene; V was cut back by 4 bases and J by 9 bases. The CDR3 covers 14 residues. The CDR3 nucleotides read TGCAGTGCTACCTCGGGACAGGGGGCAGTATCGCAGTACTTC. It yields the protein CSATSGQGAVSQYF.

Concerning this clonotype itself: This may arise from a read error, as a much more abundant clone is one base away. The chain carries TRBV2 and TRBJ2-1, with 9 nucleotides matching TRBD2. The CDR3 has 16 amino acids. CDR1 SNHLY and CDR2 FYNNEI come from the germline V gene. J was trimmed by 1 base and V by 1 base; bases with no gene match: 2. For the CDR3, the DNA is TGTGCCAGCAGTGAAGGTAGCGGGAGTTCCTACAATGAGCAGTTCTTC. Its translation is CASSEGSGSSYNEQFF.

This clonotype was observed at least ten times. Mismatch with germline at one junction end may stem from a read error. The rearrangement joins TRBV5-4 to TRBJ1-1, with TRBD1 matching 7 bases. The CDR3 loop spans 13 amino acids. Germline CDR1 is SGHNT and CDR2 is YYREEE (reference sequence). The CDR3 DNA is TGTGCCGGCAGCGTGGGACAGAGCACTGAAGCTTTCTTT. Its translation is CAGSVGQSTEAFF.

This clonotype showed up many times. The rearrangement joins TRBV7-9 to TRBJ1-2; D unresolved. The CDR3 length is 11 residues. Germline lookup yields CDR1 SEHNR and CDR2 FQNEAQ (reference sequence). V was clipped by 8 bases and J by 8 bases, with 12 bases between them. CDR3 protein: CASVGKGGYTF. The CDR3 coding sequence is TGTGCCAGCGTGGGGAAGGGCGGCTACACCTTC. Together with reference TRBV7-9 and TRBJ1-2, the CDR3 gives the full variable domain: DTGVSQNPRHKITKRGQNVTFRCDPISEHNRLYWYRQTLGQGPEFLTYFQNEAQLEKSRLLSDRFSAERPKGSFSTLEIQRTEQGDSAMYLCASVGKGGYTFGSGTRLTVV.

This clonotype has just a few counts. The chain combines TRBV20-1 with TRBJ2-1; the D gene is possibly TRBD2 (7 bases). Trimming pared 6 bases from V and 1 base from J, leaving 19 bases between. Germline-derived CDR1 and CDR2 are DFQATT and SNEGSKA (reference sequence). The CDR3 is 16 residues long. The CDR3 coding sequence is TGCAGTGCGGGGGGGGTGACAGGACTTTCCTACAATGAGCAGTTCTTC. This sequence encodes CSAGGVTGLSYNEQFF.

This clonotype was counted ten times or more. The CDR3 loop reads CASRGPGTSGSGSYNEQFF. The CDR3 DNA is TGCGCCAGCAGGGGCCCCGGGACTAGCGGGAGCGGTTCCTACAATGAGCAGTTCTTC. The J gene is TRBJ2-1, the V gene TRBV10-2; 14 bases map to TRBD2. The CDR3 is 19 residues long. Germline CDR1 reads WSHSY; CDR2 reads SAAADI. The V and J ends lost 6 bases and 1 base, in that order; junction bases with no gene match: 11.

The CDR3 spells CASSLDPGSNTEAFF. CDR3 DNA: TGTGCCAGCAGCTTAGACCCGGGGTCTAACACTGAAGCTTTCTTT. The gene calls are TRBV7-2 and TRBJ1-1; no reliable D call. Germline CDR1 is SGHTA and CDR2 is FQGNSA. This CDR3 spans 15 amino acids. Between the trimmed V and J ends, which lost 1 base and 2 bases, there was a span of 11 bases.

There are many counts of this clonotype. The rearrangement joins TRBV12-3 or TRBV12-4 to TRBJ2-1, with D uncertain. Trimming removed 2 bases from V and 9 bases from J, with 8 bases in between. This CDR3 is 12 amino acids long. The CDR3 sequence: CASSLLPLEQFF. The DNA for the CDR3 is TGTGCCAGCAGTTTACTCCCACTTGAGCAGTTCTTC.

This clonotype was recorded at least ten times. The rearrangement joins TRBV20-1 to TRBJ2-7; weak D call: TRBD2 (6 bases). Germline assignment: CDR1 DFQATT and CDR2 SNEGSKA (reference sequence). This CDR3 region has 15 residues. The V and J ends lost 4 bases and 3 bases respectively, with 19 bases between them. Here the CDR3 DNA reads TGCAGTGCTATCCCGGGACTGTCGGCTAACTACGAGCAGTACTTC. It codes for CSAIPGLSANYEQYF.

This clonotype has a count of ten or more. This chain uses TRBV7-9 with TRBJ2-7, with D perhaps matching TRBD2 (6 bases). CDR3 length: 14 amino acids. Trimming took off 3 bases at V and 5 bases at J, with 14 bases between the two ends. The V gene's germline CDR1 is SEHNR and CDR2 FQNEAQ (reference sequence). The CDR3 nucleotides read TGTGCCAGCAGCTTCGGGAGATCTACCCACGAGCAGTACTTC. Amino acids: CASSFGRSTHEQYF.

This clonotype was found a few times. This rearrangement joins TRBV19 to TRBJ2-7, with D possibly being TRBD1 (6 bases). CDR1 LNHDA and CDR2 SQIVND come from the germline V gene (reference sequence). With 8 bases removed from V and 3 bases from J, the gap between germline ends came to 14 bases. This CDR3 comprises 13 residues. The CDR3 is CASSQGLFYEQYF. The CDR3 DNA sequence: TGTGCCAGTTCCCAGGGGCTCTTCTACGAGCAGTACTTC.

This clonotype appeared many times. The rearrangement uses TRBV20-1 and TRBJ2-5; weak D call: TRBD2 (6 bases). CDR3 length: 15 residues. Trimming took off 1 base at V and 0 bases at J, with 12 bases between the two ends. Germline CDR1 DFQATT, CDR2 SNEGSKA (reference sequence). CDR3 in DNA: TGCAGTGCTAGAGTACCCCGGGGGTACCAAGAGACCCAGTACTTC. It is translated as CSARVPRGYQETQYF.

This clonotype came up a few times. V gene TRBV4-2 combines with J gene TRBJ2-1; the match to TRBD2 covers 13 bases. This CDR3 is 18 amino acids long. CDR1 and CDR2 (germline): LGHNA, YNFKEQ. Germline trimming cut 4 bases from V and 7 bases from J; bases unmatched to any gene: 13. In DNA form, the CDR3 reads TGTGCCAGCAGCCCAACTAGCGGGAGGGCGCGGGTGTGGAATGAGCAGTTCTTC. Translation: CASSPTSGRARVWNEQFF.

DNA of the CDR3: TGTGCCAGCAGCTTGGGACTCCTAAAGGGAGATGGCTACACCTTC. Translated: CASSLGLLKGDGYTF. The J gene is TRBJ1-2, the V gene TRBV7-2; TRBD1 is a possible D gene (5 bases). V dropped 3 bases and J dropped 6 bases, with 17 bases sitting between them. The CDR3 runs to 15 residues. Germline CDR1 reads SGHTA; CDR2 reads FQGNSA.

On this clonotype: Just one base apart from a much larger clone, this may be a read error. J is TRBJ2-3 and V is TRBV20-1; TRBD2 matches at 7 bases. Per germline, CDR1 DFQATT and CDR2 SNEGSKA (reference sequence). V shed 4 bases and J 5 bases; nucleotides not matched to a gene: 9. The CDR3 totals 14 residues. CDR3 protein: CSATSGMGGDTQYF. CDR3 nucleotide sequence: TGCAGTGCTACCAGCGGGATGGGGGGAGATACGCAGTATTTT.